The next 28 T cell receptor beta chains were all read from a single sample in a study of cytomegalovirus exposure and HLA in healthy donors. Vbeta (60) and Jbeta (13) primers were used in the PCR. TCRdb's copy holds only in-frame clones and misses some; the assay was immunoSEQ multiplex PCR. This sample has about 38,000 clones, with roughly three quarters found just once. Sequenced input: PBMCs. These TCRs come from a man aged 25-40 years in good health and CMV-seronegative.

Note on this clone: Compared with germline, one end of the junction differs, possibly owing to a read error. The chain has TRBV7-7 and TRBJ2-3; TRBD2 aligns across 9 bases. CDR1 SSHAT and CDR2 FNYEAQ come from the germline V gene (reference sequence). The CDR3 is 15 residues long. The CDR3, as DNA: TGTGCTAGCAGCTTAGCGGGGGCCCGCACAGATACGCAGTATTTT. This encodes CASSLAGARTDTQYF. Complete variable domain (other parts from reference TRBV7-7 and TRBJ2-3): GAGVSQSPRYKVTKRGQDVTLRCDPISSHATLYWYQQALGQGPEFLTYFNYEAQPDKSGLPSDRFSAERPEGSISTLTIQRTEQRDSAMYRCASSLAGARTDTQYFGPGTRLTVL.

The genes are TRBV11-2 and TRBJ1-3; no clear D gene. V gave up 2 bases and J gave up 5 bases, with 7 bases separating them. CDR1 and CDR2 (germline): SGHAT, FQNNGV. The CDR3 is 13 residues long. The CDR3 nucleotides read TGTGCCAGCAGCTTACAACAGAGAAACACCATATATTTT. It encodes CASSLQQRNTIYF.

The chain carries TRBV19 and TRBJ1-2; D call uncertain. The germline V and J ends were trimmed by 1 base and 7 bases, with 4 bases remaining between them. Germline CDR1 and CDR2: LNHDA and SQIVND (reference sequence). This CDR3 is 11 amino acids long. This CDR3 reads CASSIVGGYTF. Here the CDR3 DNA reads TGTGCCAGTAGTATAGTCGGTGGCTACACCTTC.

This rearrangement joins TRBV5-6 to TRBJ2-5; D is possibly TRBD1 (6 bases). The CDR3 contains 13 residues. V lost 2 bases and J 5 bases, leaving 10 bases between the germline ends. Germline CDR1 SGHDT, CDR2 YYEEEE. CDR3 loop: CASSFGGAETQYF. Here the CDR3 DNA reads TGTGCCAGCAGCTTTGGGGGCGCGGAGACCCAGTACTTC.

This rearrangement joins TRBV13 to TRBJ1-6; maybe TRBD1 (5 bases). The CDR3 runs 14 residues. The ends were cut back, 5 bases at V and 7 bases at J, with 12 bases in the middle. Germline V CDR1 and CDR2: PRHDT, FYEKMQ (reference sequence). The CDR3 loop reads CASSPLGGNSPLHF. The CDR3, as DNA: TGTGCCAGCAGCCCACTTGGGGGGAATTCACCCCTCCACTTT. Full variable domain (remainder filled in from reference TRBV13 and TRBJ1-6): AAGVIQSPRHLIKEKRETATLKCYPIPRHDTVYWYQQGPGQDPQFLISFYEKMQSDKGSIPDRFSAQQFSDYHSELNMSSLELGDSALYFCASSPLGGNSPLHFGNGTRLTVT.

The chain couples TRBV28 to TRBJ1-5; TRBD1 matches 8 bases. Germline V gene data show CDR1 as MDHEN and CDR2 as SYDVKM. The junction had 5 bases not matched to a gene; V was cut back by 5 bases and J by 5 bases. The CDR3 is 14 residues long. In DNA, the CDR3 is TGTGCCAGCAGTCGGACAGGGCAGGATCAGCCCCAGCATTTT. Its protein is CASSRTGQDQPQHF.

The V call is TRBV6-9, the J call TRBJ2-5, with 10 positions matching TRBD1. With V trimmed by 6 bases and J by 7 bases, 11 bases remained unmatched. This CDR3 comprises 15 residues. Germline assignment: CDR1 MNHGY and CDR2 SVAAGI. As DNA, the CDR3 is TGTGCCAGCAGGCCGACGGGACAGGGGAAAGGGACCCAGTACTTC. Its translation is CASRPTGQGKGTQYF.

This sequence joins TRBV10-1 and TRBJ1-1; D gene uncertain. Germline CDR1 is WNHNN and CDR2 is SYGVQD (reference sequence). The CDR3 has 12 residues. V was shortened by 3 bases and J by 0 bases, with 2 bases between the two germline ends. CDR3 amino acids: CASSDMNTEAFF. As DNA, the CDR3 is TGCGCCAGCAGTGATATGAACACTGAAGCTTTCTTT.

The chain has TRBV29-1 and TRBJ1-2; D gene uncertain. This CDR3 is built from 13 residues. Per the germline V gene, CDR1 is SQVTM and CDR2 is ANQGSEA. Trimming took off 3 bases at V and 8 bases at J, with 16 bases between the two ends. This CDR3 is CSVESRLNWGYTF. In nucleotides, the CDR3 is TGCAGCGTTGAGTCGAGGCTGAATTGGGGCTACACCTTC. Based on the CDR3 plus reference TRBV29-1 and TRBJ1-2, the full variable domain is SAVISQKPSRDICQRGTSLTIQCQVDSQVTMMFWYRQQPGQSLTLIATANQGSEATYESGFVIDKFPISRPNLTFSTLTVSNMSPEDSSIYLCSVESRLNWGYTFGSGTRLTVV.

This clone was counted between two and nine times. The V call is TRBV7-8, the J call TRBJ2-7; D is unclear. V shed 5 bases and J shed 2 bases, with 4 bases lying between them. Germline V gene lookup returns CDR1 SGHVS and CDR2 FQNEAQ. The CDR3 spans 11 residues. The CDR3 is CASSAAYEQYF. DNA for the CDR3: TGTGCCAGCAGCGCAGCCTACGAGCAGTACTTC.

This clone was counted only a few times. The chain combines TRBV5-6 with TRBJ2-6; no clear D. This CDR3 comprises 14 residues. CDR1 and CDR2 from the germline V gene are SGHDT and YYEEEE. Trimming cost V 0 bases and J 5 bases, with 6 bases left between them. The CDR3 spells CASSLDGRANVLTF. The CDR3 DNA reads as TGTGCCAGCAGCTTGGATGGCAGGGCCAACGTCCTGACTTTC.

The V gene is TRBV5-1, the J gene TRBJ2-7; TRBD1 aligns across 12 bases. Germline V gene sequence: CDR1 SGHRS, CDR2 YFSETQ. CDR3 length: 16 residues. Germline trimming cut 0 bases from V and 5 bases from J; bases unmatched to any gene: 6. The CDR3 loop reads CASSLVGGTGGHEQYF. DNA for the CDR3: TGCGCCAGCAGCTTGGTTGGCGGGACAGGGGGCCACGAGCAGTACTTC.

The rearrangement joins TRBV6-5 to TRBJ2-4; D possibly corresponds to TRBD1 (6 bases). V lost 2 bases and J 5 bases, leaving 10 bases between the germline ends. Germline CDR1 is MNHEY and CDR2 is SVGAGI. The CDR3 has 14 amino acids. Here the CDR3 reads CASSYGAGENIQYF. As DNA, the CDR3 is TGTGCCAGCAGTTACGGGGCAGGGGAAAACATTCAGTACTTC.

For this clone: Other nucleotide sequences in the sample specify the same CDR3. J is TRBJ2-7 and V is TRBV9, with TRBD2 matching 10 bases. V lost 0 bases and J lost 6; bases outside the gene matches: 3. CDR1 is SGDLS and CDR2 is YYNGEE in the germline V gene. The CDR3 is made up of 14 amino acids. The CDR3 sequence: CASSVEAGGLEQYF. The CDR3, as DNA: TGTGCCAGCAGCGTAGAAGCGGGGGGGCTCGAGCAGTACTTC.

This chain joins TRBV28 and TRBJ1-2, with 11 bases matching TRBD1. V was clipped by 5 bases and J by 5 bases; unmatched bases: 1. There are 13 residues in the CDR3. CDR1 and CDR2 (germline): MDHEN, SYDVKM. The CDR3 reads CASSGDRGYGYTF. The CDR3 DNA follows: TGTGCCAGCAGTGGGGACAGGGGGTATGGCTACACCTTC.

The V call is TRBV6-5, the J call TRBJ1-2; D call uncertain. Trimming cost V 5 bases and J 5 bases, with 12 bases left between them. CDR1 and CDR2 (germline): MNHEY, SVGAGI. The CDR3 totals 13 residues. In DNA form, the CDR3 reads TGTGCCAGCAGTCCCGACCGGGAGTATGGCTACACCTTC. The encoded protein is CASSPDREYGYTF.

The chain uses TRBV4-3 and TRBJ2-3; D unresolved. The ends were cut back, 0 bases at V and 2 bases at J, with 9 bases in the middle. Per germline, CDR1 LGHNA and CDR2 YSLEER. The CDR3 runs to 15 residues. CDR3 sequence: CASSQDLLTTDTQYF. The CDR3 DNA reads TGCGCCAGCAGCCAAGACTTGCTAACCACAGATACGCAGTATTTT.

This chain joins TRBV5-1 and TRBJ1-6, with 8 bases lining up with TRBD1. Germline V CDR1 and CDR2: SGHRS, YFSETQ. This CDR3 has 16 residues. Trimming removed 0 bases from V and 5 bases from J; junction bases left unmatched: 4. The CDR3 nucleotides are TGCGCCAGCAGCTTGGGACAGGGGTCGGATAATTCACCCCTCCACTTT. Protein: CASSLGQGSDNSPLHF. The variable domain in full, with the rest retrieved from reference TRBV5-1 and TRBJ1-6, is KAGVTQTPRYLIKTRGQQVTLSCSPISGHRSVSWYQQTPGQGLQFLFEYFSETQRNKGNFPGRFSGRQFSNSRSEMNVSTLELGDSALYLCASSLGQGSDNSPLHFGNGTRLTVT.

J is TRBJ1-1 and V is TRBV2, with D uncertain. Germline V gene lookup returns CDR1 SNHLY and CDR2 FYNNEI. Trimming took off 8 bases at V and 0 bases at J, with 10 bases between the two ends. The length of the CDR3 is 13 residues. Written as DNA, the CDR3 is TGTGCCAGCTTTCGGGAGGTGAACACTGAAGCTTTCTTT. It is translated as CASFREVNTEAFF.

This rearrangement joins TRBV6-5 to TRBJ1-2, with 9 bases lining up with TRBD1. V was pared by 7 bases and J by 7 bases, with 13 bases of the junction left unmatched. There are 15 residues in the CDR3. Germline V gene lookup returns CDR1 MNHEY and CDR2 SVGAGI. This CDR3 reads CASTDSNRQGGGYTF. As DNA, the CDR3 is TGTGCCAGCACCGACAGTAATAGACAGGGGGGTGGCTACACCTTC.

The CDR3 DNA follows: TGTGCCAGCAGCCCCAGGGGCATCTCTGGGGCCAACGTCCTGACTTTC. This translates into CASSPRGISGANVLTF. The J gene is TRBJ2-6, the V gene TRBV11-2, with a possible D match to TRBD1 (6 bases). CDR3 length: 16 amino acids. From germline, CDR1 is SGHAT and CDR2 FQNNGV. The V end was cut by 5 bases, the J end by 0 bases, with 11 bases between.

The chain uses TRBV4-3 and TRBJ1-4; D gene unclear. The CDR3 consists of 19 residues. V was cut by 0 bases and J by 0 bases, with 17 bases left in between. The germline V gene has CDR1 LGHNA and CDR2 YSLEER. The CDR3, as DNA: TGCGCCAGCAGCCAAGATCCAGAACATTACCCTGCAACTAATGAAAAACTGTTTTTT. Translated: CASSQDPEHYPATNEKLFF.

This clone was observed a few times. The V gene is TRBV6-6, the J gene TRBJ1-4; D may be TRBD1 (5 bases). Looked up from germline, CDR1 is MNHNY and CDR2 is SVGAGI (reference sequence). CDR3 length: 14 residues. Trimming shortened V by 10 bases and J by 8 bases, and 20 bases separated the two germline ends. The DNA of the CDR3 is TGTGCCACCTTATTTGCAGGGATGAGGGAAAAACTGTTTTTT. Translated, it gives CATLFAGMREKLFF.

V gene TRBV4-3 combines with J gene TRBJ1-6; no definite D call. The CDR3 spans 15 residues. Germline V gene data show CDR1 as LGHNA and CDR2 as YSLEER. Trimming shortened V by 0 bases and J by 0 bases, and 3 bases separated the two germline ends. In DNA, the CDR3 is TGCGCCAGCAGCCAAGATAGCTCCTATAATTCACCCCTCCACTTT. Protein: CASSQDSSYNSPLHF.

The CDR3 sequence: CATSRGHREGPYEQYF. The CDR3 nucleotides are TGTGCCACCAGCAGAGGGCACAGGGAAGGTCCCTACGAGCAGTACTTC. J is TRBJ2-7 and V is TRBV15, with a weak D call TRBD1 (6 bases). This CDR3 comprises 16 residues. Trimming removed 1 base at V and 2 bases at J, with 15 bases between. CDR1 is LNHNV, CDR2 YYDKDF, per germline (reference sequence).

The DNA for the CDR3 is TGCGCCAGCAGCACCGGACTAGCGGGAGGAACCGGGGAGCTGTTTTTT. This translates into CASSTGLAGGTGELFF. The genes are TRBV5-1 and TRBJ2-2; 14 nucleotides align to TRBD2. This CDR3 region has 16 residues. In germline, CDR1 is SGHRS, CDR2 YFSETQ. The J segment lost 5 bases and the V segment lost 4 bases, leaving 4 bases of the junction unmatched. The whole variable domain, remainder taken from reference TRBV5-1 and TRBJ2-2, is KAGVTQTPRYLIKTRGQQVTLSCSPISGHRSVSWYQQTPGQGLQFLFEYFSETQRNKGNFPGRFSGRQFSNSRSEMNVSTLELGDSALYLCASSTGLAGGTGELFFGEGSRLTVL.

J is TRBJ2-3 and V is TRBV4-3, with 9 bases lining up with TRBD2. CDR3 length equals 15 residues. Germline V CDR1 and CDR2: LGHNA, YSLEER. After removal of 6 bases from V and 4 bases from J, the junction contained 8 bases not matched to a gene. In DNA form, the CDR3 reads TGCGCCAGCAGTTACCTAGCGGGGCGGGCAGATACGCAGTATTTT. This sequence encodes CASSYLAGRADTQYF.

The chain carries TRBV5-1 and TRBJ1-1, with D unclear. This CDR3 spans 16 amino acids. Per the germline V gene, CDR1 is SGHRS and CDR2 is YFSETQ. V gave up 4 bases and J gave up 0 bases, with 16 bases separating them. CDR3 protein: CASSQAWQTLNTEAFF. The CDR3 nucleotides are TGCGCCAGCAGCCAGGCCTGGCAAACCTTGAACACTGAAGCTTTCTTT. The variable domain in full, with the rest retrieved from reference TRBV5-1 and TRBJ1-1, is KAGVTQTPRYLIKTRGQQVTLSCSPISGHRSVSWYQQTPGQGLQFLFEYFSETQRNKGNFPGRFSGRQFSNSRSEMNVSTLELGDSALYLCASSQAWQTLNTEAFFGQGTRLTVV.